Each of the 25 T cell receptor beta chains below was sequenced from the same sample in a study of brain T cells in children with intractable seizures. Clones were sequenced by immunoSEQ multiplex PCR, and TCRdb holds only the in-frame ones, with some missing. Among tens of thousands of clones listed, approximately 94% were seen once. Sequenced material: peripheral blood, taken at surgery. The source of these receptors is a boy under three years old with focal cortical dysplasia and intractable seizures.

CDR3: CASSSQGGSNQPQHF. The CDR3 nucleotides read TGTGCCAGCAGTTCCCAGGGAGGGAGCAATCAGCCCCAGCATTTT. The rearrangement uses TRBV28 and TRBJ1-5; D perhaps matches TRBD1 (5 bases). This CDR3 is built from 15 residues. Looked up from germline, CDR1 is MDHEN and CDR2 is SYDVKM. V shed 4 bases and J shed 1 base, with 11 bases lying between them.

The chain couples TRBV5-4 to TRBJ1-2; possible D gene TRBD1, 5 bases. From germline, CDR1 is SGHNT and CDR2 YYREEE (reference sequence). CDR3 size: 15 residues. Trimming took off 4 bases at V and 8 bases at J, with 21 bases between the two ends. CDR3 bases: TGTGCCAGCAGCCGGGGGGGAGGGGTGCTGGGAGGCTACACCTTC. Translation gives CASSRGGGVLGGYTF.

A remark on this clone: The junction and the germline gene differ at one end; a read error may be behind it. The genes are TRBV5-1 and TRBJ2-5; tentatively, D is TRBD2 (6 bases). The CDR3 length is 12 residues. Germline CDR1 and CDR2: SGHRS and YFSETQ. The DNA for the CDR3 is TGCGCCAGCAGCCACCCTCAGGGACTCCCAAACTTC. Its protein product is CASSHPQGLPNF.

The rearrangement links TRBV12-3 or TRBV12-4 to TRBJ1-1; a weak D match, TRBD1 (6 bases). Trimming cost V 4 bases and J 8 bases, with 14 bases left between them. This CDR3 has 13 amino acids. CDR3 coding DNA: TGTGCCAGCAGTTGGTTTGGCGGACAGGAAGCTTTCTTT. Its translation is CASSWFGGQEAFF.

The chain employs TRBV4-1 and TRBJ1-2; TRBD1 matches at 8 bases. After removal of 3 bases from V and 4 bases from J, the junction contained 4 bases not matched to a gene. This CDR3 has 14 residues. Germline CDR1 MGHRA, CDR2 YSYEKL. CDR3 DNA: TGCGCCAGCAGCCACAGGGGGCGAGGCTATGGCTACACCTTC. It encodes CASSHRGRGYGYTF.

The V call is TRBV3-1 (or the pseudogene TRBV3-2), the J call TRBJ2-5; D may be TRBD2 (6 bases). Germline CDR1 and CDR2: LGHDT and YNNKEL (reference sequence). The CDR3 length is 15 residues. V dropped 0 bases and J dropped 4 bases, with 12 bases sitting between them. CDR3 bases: TGTGCCAGCAGCCAAGATCGCGGCGGGGCAGAGACCCAGTACTTC. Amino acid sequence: CASSQDRGGAETQYF.

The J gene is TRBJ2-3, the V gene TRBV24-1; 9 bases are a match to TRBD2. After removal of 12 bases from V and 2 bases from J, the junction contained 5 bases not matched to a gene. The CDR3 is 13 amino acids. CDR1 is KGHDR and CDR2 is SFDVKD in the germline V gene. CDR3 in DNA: TGTGCCTCCGCTAGCGGGGACACAGATACGCAGTATTTT. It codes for CASASGDTDTQYF.

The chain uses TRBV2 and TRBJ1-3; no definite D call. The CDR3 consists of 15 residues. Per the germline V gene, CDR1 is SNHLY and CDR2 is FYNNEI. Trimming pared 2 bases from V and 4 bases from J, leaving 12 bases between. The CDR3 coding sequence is TGTGCCAGCAGTGAAATCTGGGTAACCGGAAACACCATATATTTT. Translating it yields CASSEIWVTGNTIYF.

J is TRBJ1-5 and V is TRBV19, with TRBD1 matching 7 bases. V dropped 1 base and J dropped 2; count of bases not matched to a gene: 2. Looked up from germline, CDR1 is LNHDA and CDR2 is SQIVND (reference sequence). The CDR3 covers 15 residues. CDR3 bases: TGTGCCAGTAGTATAGTTACAGGGGGCAATCAGCCCCAGCATTTT. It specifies CASSIVTGGNQPQHF.

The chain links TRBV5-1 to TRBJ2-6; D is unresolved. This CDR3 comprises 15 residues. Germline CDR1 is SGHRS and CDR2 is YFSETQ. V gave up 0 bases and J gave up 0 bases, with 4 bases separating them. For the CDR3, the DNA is TGCGCCAGCAGCTTGGGGGGCTCTGGGGCCAACGTCCTGACTTTC. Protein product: CASSLGGSGANVLTF.

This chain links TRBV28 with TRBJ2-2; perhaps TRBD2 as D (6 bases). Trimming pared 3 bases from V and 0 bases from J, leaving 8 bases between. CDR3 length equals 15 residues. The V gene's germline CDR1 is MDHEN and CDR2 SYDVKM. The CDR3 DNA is TGTGCCAGCAGTTTTAGCGGCTCGAACACCGGGGAGCTGTTTTTT. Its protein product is CASSFSGSNTGELFF.

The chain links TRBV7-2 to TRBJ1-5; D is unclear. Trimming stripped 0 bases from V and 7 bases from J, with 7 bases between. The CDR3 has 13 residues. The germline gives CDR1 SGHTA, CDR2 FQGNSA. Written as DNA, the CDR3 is TGTGCCAGCAGCTTAGCGGGAGGCCAGCCCCAGCATTTT. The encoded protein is CASSLAGGQPQHF.

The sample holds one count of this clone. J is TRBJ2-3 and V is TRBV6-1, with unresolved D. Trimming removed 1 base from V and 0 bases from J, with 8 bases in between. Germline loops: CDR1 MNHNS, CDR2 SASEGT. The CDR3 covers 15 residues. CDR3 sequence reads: CASSEVVSSTDTQYF. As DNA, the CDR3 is TGTGCCAGCAGTGAAGTAGTGTCAAGCACAGATACGCAGTATTTT.

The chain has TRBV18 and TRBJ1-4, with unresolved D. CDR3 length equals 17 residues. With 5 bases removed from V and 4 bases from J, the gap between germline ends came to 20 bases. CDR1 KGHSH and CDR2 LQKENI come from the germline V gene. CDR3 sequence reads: CASSNRNLGRNNEKLFF. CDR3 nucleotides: TGTGCCAGCTCAAACCGGAACCTCGGACGGAATAATGAAAAACTGTTTTTT.

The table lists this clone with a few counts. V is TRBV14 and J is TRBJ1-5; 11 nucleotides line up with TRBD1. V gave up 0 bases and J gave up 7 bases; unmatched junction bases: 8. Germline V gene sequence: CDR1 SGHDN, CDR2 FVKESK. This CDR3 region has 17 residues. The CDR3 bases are TGTGCCAGCAGCCAAGAGGACTACAGGGACAGGGGGCAGCCCCAGCATTTT. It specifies CASSQEDYRDRGQPQHF.

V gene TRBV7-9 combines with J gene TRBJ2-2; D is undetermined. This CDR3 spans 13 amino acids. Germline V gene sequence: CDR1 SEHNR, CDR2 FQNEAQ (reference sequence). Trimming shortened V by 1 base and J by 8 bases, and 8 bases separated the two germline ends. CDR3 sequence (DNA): TGTGCCAGCAGCTTAGTTGCTGCAGGGGAGCTGTTTTTT. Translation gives CASSLVAAGELFF.

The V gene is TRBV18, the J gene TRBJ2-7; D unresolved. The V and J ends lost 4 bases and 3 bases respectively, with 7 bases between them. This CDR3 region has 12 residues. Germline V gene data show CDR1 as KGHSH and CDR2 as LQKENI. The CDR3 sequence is CASSLEFYEQYF. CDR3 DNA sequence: TGTGCCAGCTCACTTGAATTCTACGAGCAGTACTTC.

The CDR3 DNA is TGTGCCAGCAGCCACGCGCGGGAGGTGCCCTACGAGCAGTACTTC. Translating it yields CASSHAREVPYEQYF. This sequence joins TRBV6-5 and TRBJ2-7; 8 nucleotides line up with TRBD2. J lost 2 bases, V lost 6 bases, and 9 bases had no gene match. The CDR3 contains 15 residues. Germline V gene data show CDR1 as MNHEY and CDR2 as SVGAGI.

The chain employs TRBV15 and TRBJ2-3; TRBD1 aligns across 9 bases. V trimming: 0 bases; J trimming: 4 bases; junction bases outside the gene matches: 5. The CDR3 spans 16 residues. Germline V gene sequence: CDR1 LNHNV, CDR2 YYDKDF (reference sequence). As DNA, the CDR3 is TGTGCCACCAGCAGAGATTTGACAGGGGGATCAGATACGCAGTATTTT. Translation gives CATSRDLTGGSDTQYF.

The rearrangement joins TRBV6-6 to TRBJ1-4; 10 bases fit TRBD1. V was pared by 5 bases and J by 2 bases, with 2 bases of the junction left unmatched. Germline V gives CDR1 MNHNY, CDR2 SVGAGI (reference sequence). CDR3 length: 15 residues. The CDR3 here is CASSPTGGTNEKLFF. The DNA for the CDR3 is TGTGCCAGCAGTCCGACAGGGGGCACTAATGAAAAACTGTTTTTT.

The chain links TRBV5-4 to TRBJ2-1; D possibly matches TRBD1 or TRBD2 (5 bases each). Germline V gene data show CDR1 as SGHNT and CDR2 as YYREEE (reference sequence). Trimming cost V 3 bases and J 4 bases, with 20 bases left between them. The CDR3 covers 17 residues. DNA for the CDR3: TGTGCCAGCAGCTCCTCATTAGGTTGGGGACCTTACAATGAGCAGTTCTTC. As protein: CASSSSLGWGPYNEQFF.

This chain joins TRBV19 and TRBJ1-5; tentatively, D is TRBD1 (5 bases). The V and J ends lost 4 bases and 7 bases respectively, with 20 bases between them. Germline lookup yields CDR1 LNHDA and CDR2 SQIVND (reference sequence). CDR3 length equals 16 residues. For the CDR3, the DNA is TGTGCCAGTAGTACCCCCCGGCAGGGCCAAAGGCAGCCCCAGCATTTT. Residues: CASSTPRQGQRQPQHF. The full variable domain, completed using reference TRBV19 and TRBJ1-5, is DGGITQSPKYLFRKEGQNVTLSCEQNLNHDAMYWYRQDPGQGLRLIYYSQIVNDFQKGDIAEGYSVSREKKESFPLTVTSAQKNPTAFYLCASSTPRQGQRQPQHFGDGTRLSIL.

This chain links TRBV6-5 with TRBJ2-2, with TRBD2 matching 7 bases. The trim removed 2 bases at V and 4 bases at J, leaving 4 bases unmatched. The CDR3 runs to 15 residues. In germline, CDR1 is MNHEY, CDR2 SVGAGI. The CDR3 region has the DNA TGTGCCAGCAGTTACGGCGGGAGAAGCACCGGGGAGCTGTTTTTT. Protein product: CASSYGGRSTGELFF.

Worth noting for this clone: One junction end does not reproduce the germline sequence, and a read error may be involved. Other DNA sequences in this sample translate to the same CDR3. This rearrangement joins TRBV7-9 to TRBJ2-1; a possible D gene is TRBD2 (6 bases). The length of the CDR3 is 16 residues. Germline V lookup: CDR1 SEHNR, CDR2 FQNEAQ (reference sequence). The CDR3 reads CASSFGRTPAYNEQFF. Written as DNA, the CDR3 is TGTGCCAGCAGCTTTGGGAGGACACCGGCCTACAATGAGCAATTCTTC. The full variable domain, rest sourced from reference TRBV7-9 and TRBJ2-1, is DTGVSQNPRHKITKRGQNVTFRCDPISEHNRLYWYRQTLGQGPEFLTYFQNEAQLEKSRLLSDRFSAERPKGSFSTLEIQRTEQGDSAMYLCASSFGRTPAYNEQFFGPGTRLTVL.

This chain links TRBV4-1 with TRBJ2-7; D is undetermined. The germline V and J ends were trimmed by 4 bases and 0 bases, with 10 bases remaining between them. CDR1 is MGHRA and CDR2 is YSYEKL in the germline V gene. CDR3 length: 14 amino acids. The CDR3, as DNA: TGCGCCAGCAGCCGCCCGACCAGCTCCTACGAGCAGTACTTC. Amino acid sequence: CASSRPTSSYEQYF.